The 3 T cell receptor beta chains below were found in one sample sequenced in a study of cytomegalovirus exposure and HLA in healthy donors. Use of 60 Vbeta and 13 Jbeta primers characterized the PCR. Data came from immunoSEQ multiplex PCR; TCRdb stores just in-frame clones and leaves some out. The sample contains 150,000 to 200,000 clones, about 80% of which appear only once. Sequences were obtained from PBMCs. These receptors all come from a middle-aged woman in good health and CMV-seronegative.

The V gene is TRBV7-2, the J gene TRBJ2-5, with 8 bases identical to TRBD2. The V gene end was trimmed by 4 bases and the J gene end by 4 bases; junction bases not matched to a gene: 5. The CDR3 covers 14 residues. Germline loops: CDR1 SGHTA, CDR2 FQGNSA. CDR3 DNA: TGTGCCAGCAGCTCGACTAGCGCGGCAGAGACCCAGTACTTC. Encoded protein: CASSSTSAAETQYF. The whole variable domain, filled in from reference TRBV7-2 and TRBJ2-5, reads GAGVSQSPSNKVTEKGKDVELRCDPISGHTALYWYRQSLGQGLEFLIYFQGNSAPDKSGLPSDRFSAERTGGSVSTLTIQRTQQEDSAVYLCASSSTSAAETQYFGPGTRLLVL.

V gene TRBV5-1 combines with J gene TRBJ2-1; TRBD2 agrees at 12 bases. The V segment lost 4 bases and the J segment 0 bases; nucleotides outside the gene matches: 5. The CDR3 loop spans 17 amino acids. The germline V gene has CDR1 SGHRS and CDR2 YFSETQ. The CDR3 loop reads CASSGTSGRSSYNEQFF. The DNA of the CDR3 is TGCGCCAGCAGCGGGACTAGCGGGCGTAGCTCCTACAATGAGCAGTTCTTC.

The rearrangement links TRBV7-3 to TRBJ2-6; D call uncertain. Germline V lookup: CDR1 SGHTA, CDR2 FQGTGA. Trimming removed 5 bases from V and 1 base from J, with 6 bases in between. CDR3 size: 14 residues. The CDR3 spells CASSQASGANVLTF. The CDR3, as DNA: TGTGCCAGCAGCCAGGCATCTGGGGCCAACGTCCTGACTTTC. Filled out from reference TRBV7-3 and TRBJ2-6, the complete variable domain reads GAGVSQTPSNKVTEKGKYVELRCDPISGHTALYWYRQSLGQGPEFLIYFQGTGAADDSGLPNDRFFAVRPEGSVSTLKIQRTERGDSAVYLCASSQASGANVLTFGAGSRLTVL.